A single sample is the source of the 4 T cell receptor beta chains below, sequenced in a study of cytomegalovirus exposure and HLA in healthy donors. Primers included in the PCR were 60 Vbeta and 13 Jbeta primers. Libraries were prepared by immunoSEQ multiplex PCR; TCRdb keeps only in-frame clonotypes and omits some of them. The sample lists 250,000 to 350,000 clones; around 86% were seen once. Sequences were obtained from PBMCs. The source is a man between 40 and 49 years old in good health and CMV-seropositive.

The rearrangement joins TRBV10-3 to TRBJ2-2, with 10 positions matching TRBD2. With 4 bases clipped from V and 4 bases from J, the junction kept 3 bases outside the gene matches. The CDR3 loop spans 15 amino acids. Germline assignment: CDR1 ENHRY and CDR2 SYGVKD. The CDR3 coding sequence is TGTGCCATCAGTGCTAGCGGGAGTTTCACCGGGGAGCTGTTTTTT. Its protein is CAISASGSFTGELFF.

The CDR3 is CASSSLDSLGTSGRGPDTQYF. The DNA for the CDR3 is TGTGCCAGCAGTTCCCTCGACAGCCTCGGGACTAGCGGGAGGGGGCCAGATACGCAGTATTTT. The J gene is TRBJ2-3, the V gene TRBV27, with TRBD2 matching 16 bases. The CDR3 sequence is 21 residues long. After removal of 4 bases from V and 4 bases from J, the junction contained 17 bases not matched to a gene. The V gene's germline CDR1 is MNHEY and CDR2 SMNVEV (reference sequence).

V and J are TRBV7-9 and TRBJ1-1; D gene ambiguous. The CDR3 is 15 residues long. From germline, CDR1 is SEHNR and CDR2 FQNEAQ (reference sequence). Trimming left V 5 bases short and J 1 base short, with 14 bases between. CDR3 coding DNA: TGTGCCAGCAGCCCAGTTCTTAGCCCGAACACTGAAGCTTTCTTT. Translation gives CASSPVLSPNTEAFF.

The chain links TRBV7-2 to TRBJ1-1; 8 nucleotides align to TRBD1. V lost 5 bases to trimming and J lost 8 bases; unmatched junction nucleotides: 10. This CDR3 has 14 amino acids. The germline V gene encodes CDR1 SGHTA and CDR2 FQGNSA. CDR3 sequence: CASSPPGQADEAFF. The CDR3 DNA reads TGTGCCAGCAGCCCTCCGGGACAGGCGGACGAAGCTTTCTTT.